Below are 21 T cell receptor beta chains sequenced from a single sample in a study of T cells in Graves' hyperthyroidism and ophthalmopathy. TCR beta CDR3 region amplification was performed from RNA transcripts. When the TCR CDR3 underwent first-round RT-PCR, the HTBI primer set was used. One entry per CDR3 protein results from TCRdb running MiXCR on the multiplex PCR reads. The sample consists of roughly 660,000 distinct CDR3 sequences, 15% to 20% of them appearing once. Input material: blood. All receptors derive from a man aged 50 or older with Graves' hyperthyroidism.

Only a few counts were recorded for this clonotype. The chain recombines TRBV7-9 with TRBJ1-1; no firm D call. In germline, CDR1 is SEHNR, CDR2 FQNEAQ (reference sequence). The ends were cut back, 5 bases at V and 10 bases at J, with 14 bases in the middle. The CDR3 sequence is 12 residues long. CDR3 sequence reads: CASSPPGWRAFF. CDR3 bases: TGTGCCAGCAGCCCCCCGGGGTGGCGAGCTTTCTTT.

At least ten counts were recorded for this clonotype. The V call is TRBV20-1, the J call TRBJ1-2, with D possibly matching TRBD1 (5 bases). The length of the CDR3 is 15 residues. Looked up from germline, CDR1 is DFQATT and CDR2 is SNEGSKA (reference sequence). Trimming removed 3 bases at V and 3 bases at J, with 17 bases between. For the CDR3, the DNA is TGCAGTGCTAGGGTATCAGGGAAAAGGGACTATGGCTACACCTTC. Protein product: CSARVSGKRDYGYTF.

J is TRBJ2-7 and V is TRBV27, with no clear D. The CDR3 contains 13 residues. The V gene's germline CDR1 is MNHEY and CDR2 SMNVEV (reference sequence). V was cut by 3 bases and J by 4 bases, with 10 bases left in between. CDR3 residues: CASSFTQSYEQYF. The CDR3 nucleotides read TGTGCCAGCAGTTTTACACAGTCATACGAGCAGTACTTC.

Comment on this clonotype: A much larger clone differs from this one at a single base, so this may be a read error. The chain has TRBV30 and TRBJ2-7; TRBD2 matches 7 bases. V was pared by 2 bases and J by 0 bases, with 10 bases of the junction left unmatched. CDR1 is GTSNPN, CDR2 SVGIG, per germline (reference sequence). The CDR3 loop spans 16 amino acids. The CDR3 DNA reads as TGTGCCTGGAGTTTTCCCCGGGACTACCCCTCCTACGAGCAGTACTTC. Translating gives CAWSFPRDYPSYEQYF.

Only a few counts were recorded for this clonotype. With a much larger clone just one base away, this may be a read error. The V gene is TRBV11-2, the J gene TRBJ2-1, with 12 bases fitting TRBD2. The CDR3 has 15 residues. V was pared by 2 bases and J by 12 bases, with 8 bases of the junction left unmatched. Germline V gene lookup returns CDR1 SGHAT and CDR2 FQNNGV. The CDR3: CASSLTGLAGHGQFF. The CDR3 DNA reads as TGTGCCAGCAGCTTAACGGGACTAGCGGGCCATGGGCAGTTCTTC.

This clonotype was counted only a few times. The V call is TRBV4-2, the J call TRBJ2-7; D might be TRBD2 (6 bases). Trimming pared 1 base from V and 0 bases from J, leaving 10 bases between. Germline loops: CDR1 LGHNA, CDR2 YNFKEQ. CDR3 length equals 15 residues. The CDR3 bases are TGTGCCAGCAGCCAAGGGAGTAGCGGCTCCTACGAGCAGTACTTC. It is translated as CASSQGSSGSYEQYF.

The sample holds many counts of this clonotype. This chain links TRBV2 with TRBJ2-7; tentative D call: TRBD2 (6 bases). CDR3 size: 12 residues. V lost 7 bases, J lost 2 bases, and 9 bases lay in between. Germline lookup yields CDR1 SNHLY and CDR2 FYNNEI. The CDR3 sequence: CASTEGPYEQYF. The CDR3 DNA follows: TGTGCCAGCACGGAGGGGCCCTACGAGCAGTACTTC.

This clonotype was detected only a few times. This chain connects TRBV7-9 to TRBJ2-2; D is tentatively TRBD1 or TRBD2 (5 bases each). V dropped 8 bases and J dropped 4 bases, with 14 bases sitting between them. Germline V gene sequence: CDR1 SEHNR, CDR2 FQNEAQ (reference sequence). The CDR3 totals 14 residues. CDR3 in amino acids: CASSLGERTGELFF. CDR3 nucleotide sequence: TGTGCCAGCTCGCTGGGGGAACGCACCGGGGAGCTGTTTTTT. Using reference TRBV7-9 and TRBJ2-2 for the parts outside the CDR3, the full variable domain is DTGVSQNPRHKITKRGQNVTFRCDPISEHNRLYWYRQTLGQGPEFLTYFQNEAQLEKSRLLSDRFSAERPKGSFSTLEIQRTEQGDSAMYLCASSLGERTGELFFGEGSRLTVL.

In this sample, this clonotype turned up many times. This sequence joins TRBV28 and TRBJ1-5; D is undetermined. Germline V gives CDR1 MDHEN, CDR2 SYDVKM. Trimming cost V 4 bases and J 0 bases, with 4 bases left between them. The CDR3 consists of 13 residues. CDR3 protein: CASSSDSNQPQHF. In DNA form, the CDR3 reads TGTGCCAGCAGTTCAGATAGCAATCAGCCCCAGCATTTT.

This clonotype was seen many times. The chain is built from TRBV24-1 and TRBJ2-3; 15 bases are a match to TRBD2. Germline assignment: CDR1 KGHDR and CDR2 SFDVKD. The V gene end was trimmed by 4 bases and the J gene end by 1 base; junction bases not matched to a gene: 8. This CDR3 has 19 amino acids. This CDR3 reads CATSDPGLAGGGGTDTQYF. The CDR3 DNA follows: TGTGCCACCAGTGACCCGGGACTAGCGGGAGGAGGCGGCACAGATACGCAGTATTTT.

This clonotype was detected a few times. The V and J genes are TRBV24-1 and TRBJ1-2, with a weak D call TRBD1 (6 bases). The CDR3 runs to 15 residues. V was clipped by 4 bases and J by 7 bases, with 18 bases between them. Per germline, CDR1 KGHDR and CDR2 SFDVKD. In nucleotides, the CDR3 is TGTGCCACCAGTGACGAGAGGACAGACCTACGTGGCTACACCTTC. Protein sequence: CATSDERTDLRGYTF.

The chain uses TRBV2 and TRBJ2-5, with TRBD2 identical over 8 bases. Per the germline V gene, CDR1 is SNHLY and CDR2 is FYNNEI. The CDR3 extends over 15 amino acids. V lost 5 bases, J lost 1 base, and 6 bases stayed unmatched. This CDR3 is CASSPAGAVQETQYF. CDR3 nucleotides: TGTGCCAGCAGTCCAGCGGGAGCGGTCCAAGAGACCCAGTACTTC.

In this sample, this clonotype turned up many times. One end of the junction fails to match germline, which may point to a read error. The chain links TRBV28 to TRBJ2-2, with D maybe TRBD2 (6 bases). Germline V CDR1 and CDR2: MDHEN, SYDVKM. The CDR3 is 14 amino acids. DNA of the CDR3: TGCGGGGCAACCTGGTTGGGGGGCACCGGGGAGCTGTTTTTT. Translating gives CGATWLGGTGELFF.

This clonotype was observed many times. The V and J genes are TRBV7-9 and TRBJ2-7, with TRBD2 identical over 12 bases. CDR3 length: 15 residues. V dropped 4 bases and J dropped 4; count of bases not matched to a gene: 5. The germline V gene has CDR1 SEHNR and CDR2 FQNEAQ (reference sequence). CDR3: CASSSGTSGFYEQYF. CDR3 DNA: TGTGCCAGCAGCTCCGGGACTAGCGGGTTTTACGAGCAGTACTTC.

This clonotype was counted ten times or more. The CDR3 DNA follows: TGCGCCACCCCGGACAGCTCGGATCAGCCCCAGCATTTT. The encoded protein is CATPDSSDQPQHF. The rearrangement joins TRBV10-1 to TRBJ1-5, with D maybe TRBD1 (6 bases). The germline V gene has CDR1 WNHNN and CDR2 SYGVQD (reference sequence). The CDR3 consists of 13 residues. Trimming took 10 bases from V and 5 from J, leaving 15 bases between them.

This clonotype was found many times. V is TRBV2 and J is TRBJ1-1; possibly TRBD1 for D (6 bases). CDR3 length equals 14 residues. The V and J ends lost 10 bases and 1 base respectively, with 16 bases between them. Germline CDR1 SNHLY, CDR2 FYNNEI. The CDR3 reads CAITTGTQNTEAFF. CDR3 in DNA: TGTGCCATCACGACCGGGACACAGAACACTGAAGCTTTCTTT.

This clonotype was detected many times. The chain joins TRBV24-1 to TRBJ2-7; D is unresolved. The germline CDR1 and CDR2 sequences are KGHDR and SFDVKD. Deletions cut 4 bases from V and 3 bases from J, with 12 bases between. The CDR3 is 14 amino acids. The CDR3 bases are TGTGCCACCAGTGAGTCGAGTCGAAGCTACGAGCAGTACTTC. This codes for CATSESSRSYEQYF.

V usage is TRBV19 and J usage is TRBJ2-1; 7 positions agree with TRBD2. Germline V gives CDR1 LNHDA, CDR2 SQIVND (reference sequence). The trim removed 3 bases at V and 8 bases at J, leaving 7 bases unmatched. The CDR3 totals 14 residues. The CDR3, as DNA: TGTGCCAGTAGTATCGTCCAGGGAGGGGATGAGCAGTTCTTC. Translation gives CASSIVQGGDEQFF. Full variable domain (outside the CDR3, taken from reference TRBV19 and TRBJ2-1): DGGITQSPKYLFRKEGQNVTLSCEQNLNHDAMYWYRQDPGQGLRLIYYSQIVNDFQKGDIAEGYSVSREKKESFPLTVTSAQKNPTAFYLCASSIVQGGDEQFFGPGTRLTVL.

The table lists this clonotype with many counts. The chain couples TRBV12-3 or TRBV12-4 to TRBJ2-3, with 7 bases aligning to TRBD1. This CDR3 has 16 residues. After removal of 6 bases from V and 0 bases from J, the junction contained 9 bases not matched to a gene. The CDR3 is CASSRGTAPSTDTQYF. CDR3 nucleotides: TGTGCCAGCAGCCGAGGGACAGCTCCTAGCACAGATACGCAGTATTTT.

The V and J genes are TRBV4-3 and TRBJ1-2; tentative D call: TRBD1 (6 bases). The CDR3 is 14 residues long. Germline V gives CDR1 LGHNA, CDR2 YSLEER. V was shortened by 0 bases and J by 8 bases, with 13 bases between the two germline ends. The DNA of the CDR3 is TGCGCCAGCAGCCAAGATATACCGGGGGCCGGCTACACCTTC. Its protein product is CASSQDIPGAGYTF.

The chain employs TRBV3-1 and TRBJ2-1; 12 bases line up with TRBD2. Germline loops: CDR1 LGHDT, CDR2 YNNKEL (reference sequence). CDR3 length: 16 amino acids. The junction had 6 bases not matched to a gene; V was cut back by 2 bases and J by 7 bases. CDR3 nucleotides: TGTGCCAGCAGCCAATACCTAGCGGGAGGGCTGAATGAGCAGTTCTTC. Translated: CASSQYLAGGLNEQFF.